Shown below are 21 T cell receptor beta chains from a single sample sequenced in a study of early T cells in non-severe SARS-CoV-2 infection (dated by TCRdb to the early 2020s). The library was made by 5' RACE. The listed sequencing device is NextSeq 500. Starting from the raw public reads, TCRdb applied fastp trimming at Q25, assembled clones with MiXCR and retained in-frame beta chains. Identical CDR3 proteins give one entry, which carries the most common genes and DNA. Within this sample are 98,000 or so distinct CDR3 sequences, with approximately 12% of them counted one time only. The top ten clonotypes cover under 4.5% of the sample. Sequencing used whole blood, obtained at baseline. These receptors were obtained from an adult who was a healthcare worker with PCR-confirmed SARS-CoV-2 infection or an uninfected control (not recorded which).

This clonotype was seen repeatedly, ten times or more. The J gene is TRBJ2-1, the V gene TRBV14, with 13 bases that match TRBD2. The CDR3 is 16 amino acids. V was pared by 3 bases and J by 8 bases, with 7 bases of the junction left unmatched. Germline CDR1 reads SGHDN; CDR2 reads FVKESK. The CDR3 bases are TGTGCCAGCAGCCAGACTAGCGGGAGGATAATGGATGAGCAGTTCTTC. Translating it yields CASSQTSGRIMDEQFF.

This clonotype was detected ten times or more. The chain combines TRBV6-2 or TRBV6-3 with TRBJ1-1; D perhaps matches TRBD1 (5 bases). Per germline, CDR1 MNHEY and CDR2 SVGEGT. V dropped 2 bases and J dropped 5 bases, with 12 bases sitting between them. CDR3 length equals 14 residues. The CDR3 loop reads CASSYGTPGTEAFF. Here the CDR3 DNA reads TGTGCCAGCAGTTACGGGACTCCTGGGACTGAAGCTTTCTTT.

This clonotype has a count of ten or more. The V call is TRBV11-2, the J call TRBJ2-4; D assignment may be TRBD1 or TRBD2 (6 bases each). There are 16 residues in the CDR3. V lost 4 bases and J lost 0, with 13 bases in between. Germline V gene data show CDR1 as SGHAT and CDR2 as FQNNGV. CDR3 sequence (DNA): TGTGCCAGCAGCTATTTAGGGGGGCTAGCCAAAAACATTCAGTACTTC. This translates into CASSYLGGLAKNIQYF.

This clonotype showed up just a few times. The rearrangement links TRBV12-3 or TRBV12-4 to TRBJ2-3; the match to TRBD1 covers 9 bases. The CDR3 contains 13 residues. V shed 11 bases, J shed 2 bases, and the junction held 5 bases outside the gene matches. Here the CDR3 reads CAYGDRVTDTQYF. The CDR3, as DNA: TGTGCCTACGGGGACAGGGTCACAGATACGCAGTATTTT.

This clonotype has a handful of counts. The V call is TRBV12-3 or TRBV12-4, the J call TRBJ1-2, with 9 bases that match TRBD1. This CDR3 has 13 residues. V lost 4 bases, J lost 6 bases, and 3 bases stayed unmatched. The CDR3 DNA follows: TGTGCCAGCAGTTCGGGACAGGGAAATGGCTACACCTTC. Its protein is CASSSGQGNGYTF.

This chain uses TRBV7-2 with TRBJ2-4; 10 bases fit TRBD2. The V and J ends lost 3 bases and 15 bases, in that order; junction bases with no gene match: 11. Germline V gene data show CDR1 as SGHTA and CDR2 as FQGNSA. The CDR3 runs to 14 residues. CDR3 residues: CASSFLAGGLHSYF. The CDR3, as DNA: TGTGCCAGCAGCTTTTTAGCGGGGGGCCTACACTCGTACTTC.

This clonotype was recorded a few times. V usage is TRBV12-3 or TRBV12-4 and J usage is TRBJ1-1; D possibly corresponds to TRBD1 (6 bases). The CDR3 covers 14 residues. Trimming removed 7 bases at V and 7 bases at J, with 19 bases between. The DNA for the CDR3 is TGTGCCAGCACACGAATGGGGGGCAAGGGTGAAGCTTTCTTT. The encoded protein is CASTRMGGKGEAFF.

This clonotype was counted ten times or more. The chain is built from TRBV27 and TRBJ2-1; D remains ambiguous. The V gene's germline CDR1 is MNHEY and CDR2 SMNVEV (reference sequence). CDR3 length: 13 residues. Trimming removed 5 bases at V and 6 bases at J, with 11 bases between. CDR3 DNA sequence: TGTGCCAGCAGTGCAACGGGCCGCAATGAGCAGTTCTTC. Translating it yields CASSATGRNEQFF.

This clonotype was seen repeatedly, ten times or more. The V gene is TRBV18, the J gene TRBJ2-1; perhaps TRBD1 as D (6 bases). The germline gives CDR1 KGHSH, CDR2 LQKENI. The V gene lost 0 bases and the J gene lost 8 bases, with 14 bases spanning the gap. The CDR3 runs to 15 residues. The CDR3 nucleotides are TGTGCCAGCTCACCACCGGCAGGGGCACTCCATGAGCAGTTCTTC. Amino acid sequence: CASSPPAGALHEQFF.

This clonotype has only a few counts. This chain joins TRBV5-6 and TRBJ1-4; D is uncertain. Trimming cost V 0 bases and J 3 bases, with 9 bases left between them. Per the germline V gene, CDR1 is SGHDT and CDR2 is YYEEEE. CDR3 length equals 15 residues. CDR3 nucleotides: TGTGCCAGCAGCTTGGGCCTGAACGCTAATGAAAAACTGTTTTTT. This codes for CASSLGLNANEKLFF.

This clonotype came up many times. The chain recombines TRBV5-1 with TRBJ2-2; perhaps TRBD1 as D (6 bases). Germline values: CDR1 SGHRS, CDR2 YFSETQ. The germline V and J ends were trimmed by 2 bases and 4 bases, with 12 bases remaining between them. There are 15 residues in the CDR3. Here the CDR3 reads CASSFDRPGTGELFF. As DNA, the CDR3 is TGCGCCAGCAGCTTTGACAGGCCGGGCACCGGGGAGCTGTTTTTT. The variable domain in full, completed from reference TRBV5-1 and TRBJ2-2, reads KAGVTQTPRYLIKTRGQQVTLSCSPISGHRSVSWYQQTPGQGLQFLFEYFSETQRNKGNFPGRFSGRQFSNSRSEMNVSTLELGDSALYLCASSFDRPGTGELFFGEGSRLTVL.

This clonotype was seen at least ten times. The chain uses TRBV13 and TRBJ1-1, with D unclear. There are 13 residues in the CDR3. Looked up from germline, CDR1 is PRHDT and CDR2 is FYEKMQ (reference sequence). Trimming pared 0 bases from V and 7 bases from J, leaving 9 bases between. CDR3 DNA sequence: TGTGCCAGCAGCTTAGGCCGTGGGCTTGAAGCTTTCTTT. This translates into CASSLGRGLEAFF.

This clonotype was seen at least ten times. J is TRBJ2-1 and V is TRBV12-5; D remains unclear. The CDR3 spans 13 residues. CDR1 and CDR2 from the germline V gene are LGHNT and FRNRAP. The V gene lost 7 bases and the J gene lost 7 bases, with 14 bases spanning the gap. The DNA for the CDR3 is TGTGCTAGTGCCCCGGAACCTGGGAATGAGCAGTTCTTC. This sequence encodes CASAPEPGNEQFF.

This clonotype appeared a few times. The chain is built from TRBV20-1 and TRBJ2-7; a possible D gene is TRBD2 (5 bases). Trimming shortened V by 0 bases and J by 2 bases, and 11 bases separated the two germline ends. The CDR3 is made up of 14 amino acids. CDR1 is DFQATT, CDR2 SNEGSKA, per germline (reference sequence). The CDR3 nucleotides read TGCAGTGCTAGAGAACGCGGGCAACCCTACGAGCAGTACTTC. This translates into CSARERGQPYEQYF.

The CDR3 sequence is CASKAGTGGPEAFF. The CDR3 nucleotides read TGTGCCAGCAAAGCCGGGACAGGCGGCCCTGAAGCTTTCTTT. The chain couples TRBV6-1 to TRBJ1-1; 8 bases line up with TRBD1. Germline CDR1 MNHNS, CDR2 SASEGT. This CDR3 is built from 14 residues. J gave up 6 bases and V 7 bases, and 10 bases lay outside the gene matches.

Only a few counts were recorded for this clonotype. The chain couples TRBV18 to TRBJ2-3, with D perhaps matching TRBD2 (6 bases). V was cut by 6 bases and J by 6 bases, with 22 bases left in between. Germline values: CDR1 KGHSH, CDR2 LQKENI. CDR3 size: 16 residues. The CDR3 loop reads CASSEGRPSTGDTQYF. The CDR3 coding sequence is TGTGCCAGCTCGGAGGGACGGCCGTCGACCGGGGATACGCAGTATTTT.

This clonotype came up a few times. The gene calls are TRBV7-2 and TRBJ1-1, with D unclear. The CDR3 length is 14 residues. CDR1 and CDR2 (germline): SGHTA, FQGNSA. V was shortened by 7 bases and J by 0 bases, with 12 bases between the two germline ends. CDR3 sequence reads: CASTVGRLNTEAFF. DNA of the CDR3: TGTGCCAGCACTGTAGGCAGACTGAACACTGAAGCTTTCTTT.

This clonotype was counted between two and nine times. The genes are TRBV28 and TRBJ1-2; D may be TRBD1 (5 bases). Germline V gene lookup returns CDR1 MDHEN and CDR2 SYDVKM. V lost 3 bases and J lost 4, with 18 bases in between. The CDR3 is 16 residues long. The CDR3 DNA follows: TGTGCCAGCAGTTTCCCCGGTGGGGGGTATACCTATGGCTACACCTTC. Residues: CASSFPGGGYTYGYTF.

The CDR3 region is CSVLSRDRKNTEAFF. The CDR3 nucleotides read TGCAGCGTACTATCTCGGGACAGGAAGAACACTGAAGCTTTCTTT. This chain uses TRBV29-1 with TRBJ1-1; 8 bases align to TRBD1. The germline V gene encodes CDR1 SQVTM and CDR2 ANQGSEA. The CDR3 runs 15 residues. Losses at the gene ends were 6 bases for V and 1 base for J; bases not matched to a gene: 10.

This sequence joins TRBV5-1 and TRBJ2-2; 7 bases align to TRBD1. Germline CDR1 and CDR2: SGHRS and YFSETQ. V shed 3 bases and J 6 bases; nucleotides not matched to a gene: 2. CDR3 length: 13 amino acids. The DNA for the CDR3 is TGCGCCAGCAGCTCGGGACAGCCCGGGGAGCTGTTTTTT. As protein: CASSSGQPGELFF.

In this sample, this clonotype turned up a few times. J is TRBJ1-3 and V is TRBV20-1; D is ambiguous. CDR3 size: 14 residues. The V end was cut by 1 base, the J end by 2 bases, with 9 bases between. From germline, CDR1 is DFQATT and CDR2 SNEGSKA (reference sequence). DNA for the CDR3: TGCAGTGCTAGAGCCTTGAACGCTGGAAACACCATATATTTT. Translated: CSARALNAGNTIYF.